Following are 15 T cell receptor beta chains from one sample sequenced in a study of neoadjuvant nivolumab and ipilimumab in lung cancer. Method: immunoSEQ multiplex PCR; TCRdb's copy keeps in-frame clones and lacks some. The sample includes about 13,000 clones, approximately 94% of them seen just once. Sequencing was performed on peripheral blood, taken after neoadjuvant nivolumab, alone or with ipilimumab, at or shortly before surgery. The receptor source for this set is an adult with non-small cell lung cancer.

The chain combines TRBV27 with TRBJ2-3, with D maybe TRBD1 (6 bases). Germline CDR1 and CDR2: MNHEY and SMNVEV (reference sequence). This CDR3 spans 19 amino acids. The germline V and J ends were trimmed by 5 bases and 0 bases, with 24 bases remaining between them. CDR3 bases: TGTGCCAGCAGTACCCGCCCACTTTTGACAGGACTCAGCACAGATACGCAGTATTTT. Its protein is CASSTRPLLTGLSTDTQYF.

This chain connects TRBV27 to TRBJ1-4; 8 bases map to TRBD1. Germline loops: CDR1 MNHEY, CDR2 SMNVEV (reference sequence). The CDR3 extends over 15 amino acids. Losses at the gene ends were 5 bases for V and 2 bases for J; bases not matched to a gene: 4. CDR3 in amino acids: CASSTDRGTNEKLFF. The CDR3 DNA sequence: TGTGCCAGCAGTACTGACAGGGGTACTAATGAAAAACTGTTTTTT. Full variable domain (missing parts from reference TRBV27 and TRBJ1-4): EAQVTQNPRYLITVTGKKLTVTCSQNMNHEYMSWYRQDPGLGLRQIYYSMNVEVTDKGDVPEGYKVSRKEKRNFPLILESPSPNQTSLYFCASSTDRGTNEKLFFGSGTQLSVL.

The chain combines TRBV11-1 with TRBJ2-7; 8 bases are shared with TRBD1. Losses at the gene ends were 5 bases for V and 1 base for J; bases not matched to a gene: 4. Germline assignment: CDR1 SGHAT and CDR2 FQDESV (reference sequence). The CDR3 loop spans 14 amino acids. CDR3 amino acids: CASSQGQGSYEQYF. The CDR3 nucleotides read TGTGCCAGCAGCCAAGGACAGGGATCCTACGAGCAGTACTTC.

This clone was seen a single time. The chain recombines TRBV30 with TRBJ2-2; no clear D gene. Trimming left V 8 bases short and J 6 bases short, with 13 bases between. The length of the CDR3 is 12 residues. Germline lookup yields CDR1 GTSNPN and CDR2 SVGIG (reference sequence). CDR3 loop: CAVEIAPGELFF. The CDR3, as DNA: TGTGCCGTCGAAATAGCCCCCGGGGAGCTGTTTTTT.

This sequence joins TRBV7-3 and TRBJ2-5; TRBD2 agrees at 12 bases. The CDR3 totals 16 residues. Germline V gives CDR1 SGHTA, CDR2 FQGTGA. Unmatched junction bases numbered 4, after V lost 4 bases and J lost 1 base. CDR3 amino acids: CASSSTSGRFQETQYF. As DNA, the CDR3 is TGTGCCAGCAGCTCGACTAGCGGGAGATTCCAAGAGACCCAGTACTTC.

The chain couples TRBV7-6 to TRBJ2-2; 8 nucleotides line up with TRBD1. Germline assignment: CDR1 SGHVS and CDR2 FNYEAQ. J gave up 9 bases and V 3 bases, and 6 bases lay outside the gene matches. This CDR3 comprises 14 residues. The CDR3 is CASSLDRVGRELFF. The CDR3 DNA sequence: TGTGCCAGCAGCTTGGACAGGGTAGGCCGGGAGCTGTTTTTT.

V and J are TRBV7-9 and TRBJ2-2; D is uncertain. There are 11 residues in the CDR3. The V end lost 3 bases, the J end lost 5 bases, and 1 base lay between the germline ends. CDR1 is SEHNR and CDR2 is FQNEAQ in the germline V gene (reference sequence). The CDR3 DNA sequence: TGTGCCAGCAGCTTTACCGGGGAGCTGTTTTTT. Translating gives CASSFTGELFF.

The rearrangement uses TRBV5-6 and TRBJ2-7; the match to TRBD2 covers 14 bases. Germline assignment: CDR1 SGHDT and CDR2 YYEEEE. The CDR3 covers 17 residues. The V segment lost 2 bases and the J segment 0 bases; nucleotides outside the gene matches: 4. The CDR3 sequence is CASSFVGLAGASYEQYF. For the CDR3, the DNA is TGTGCCAGCAGCTTTGTGGGACTAGCGGGGGCCTCCTACGAGCAGTACTTC.

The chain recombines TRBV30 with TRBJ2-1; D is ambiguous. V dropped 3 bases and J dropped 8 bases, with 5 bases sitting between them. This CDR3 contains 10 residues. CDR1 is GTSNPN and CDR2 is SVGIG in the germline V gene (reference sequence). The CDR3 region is CAWSLDEQFF. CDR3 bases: TGTGCCTGGAGCCTGGATGAGCAGTTCTTC.

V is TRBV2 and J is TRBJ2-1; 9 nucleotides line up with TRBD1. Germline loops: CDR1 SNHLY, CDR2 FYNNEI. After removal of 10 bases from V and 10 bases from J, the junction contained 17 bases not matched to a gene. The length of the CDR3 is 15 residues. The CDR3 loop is CATNRQGVFSVEQFF. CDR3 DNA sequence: TGTGCCACTAACCGACAGGGGGTCTTCAGCGTCGAGCAGTTCTTC.

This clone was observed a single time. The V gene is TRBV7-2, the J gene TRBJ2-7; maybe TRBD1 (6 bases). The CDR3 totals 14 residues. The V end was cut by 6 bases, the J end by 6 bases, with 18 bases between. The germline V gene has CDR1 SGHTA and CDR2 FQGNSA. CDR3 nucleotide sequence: TGTGCCAGCAGGCTTGGGGGCGCAGCCTCCGAGCAGTACTTC. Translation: CASRLGGAASEQYF. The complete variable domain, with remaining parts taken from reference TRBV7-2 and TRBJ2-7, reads GAGVSQSPSNKVTEKGKDVELRCDPISGHTALYWYRQSLGQGLEFLIYFQGNSAPDKSGLPSDRFSAERTGGSVSTLTIQRTQQEDSAVYLCASRLGGAASEQYFGPGTRLTVT.

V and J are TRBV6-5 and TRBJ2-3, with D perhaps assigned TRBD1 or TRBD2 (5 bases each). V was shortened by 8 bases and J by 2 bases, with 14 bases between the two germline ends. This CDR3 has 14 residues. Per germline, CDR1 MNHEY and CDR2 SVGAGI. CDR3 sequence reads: CASSSEGHTDTQYF. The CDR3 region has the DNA TGTGCCAGCTCCTCTGAGGGGCACACAGATACGCAGTATTTT.

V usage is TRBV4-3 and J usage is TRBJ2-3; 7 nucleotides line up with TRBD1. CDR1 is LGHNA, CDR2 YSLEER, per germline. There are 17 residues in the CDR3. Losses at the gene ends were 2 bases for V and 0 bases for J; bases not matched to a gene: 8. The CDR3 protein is CASSQSQIQGSTDTQYF. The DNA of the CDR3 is TGCGCCAGCAGCCAAAGCCAGATACAGGGGAGCACAGATACGCAGTATTTT.

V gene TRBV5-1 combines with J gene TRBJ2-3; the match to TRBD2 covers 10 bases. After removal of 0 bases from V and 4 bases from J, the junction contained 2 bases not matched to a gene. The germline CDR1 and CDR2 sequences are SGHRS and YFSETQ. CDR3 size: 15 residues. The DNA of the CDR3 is TGCGCCAGCAGCTTGGAAGGACTAGCGGCAGATACGCAGTATTTT. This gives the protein CASSLEGLAADTQYF.

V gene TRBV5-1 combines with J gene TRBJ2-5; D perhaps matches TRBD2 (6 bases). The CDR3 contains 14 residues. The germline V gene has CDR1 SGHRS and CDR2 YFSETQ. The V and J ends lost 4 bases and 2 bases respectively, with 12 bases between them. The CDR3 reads CASSTVLAQETQYF. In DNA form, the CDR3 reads TGCGCCAGCAGCACGGTTCTAGCGCAAGAGACCCAGTACTTC.